This TCR beta chain was found in a study of immune evolution from preneoplasia to lung adenocarcinoma. This table comes from immunoSEQ multiplex PCR, and its TCRdb copy is limited to in-frame clones, with some not included. The sample contains 8,000 or so clones, 83% of which appear only once. Study findings and constraints: Clonality was highest in normal lung, lower in later-stage lesions apparently. Normal lung had the highest top T cell clone frequencies.

Comments on this clone: What it recognizes is unknown.

Patients had resection in Japan or China between the mid-2010s and the late 2010s. After pathologic assessment, macro-dissection selected premalignant or tumor cells for extraction. V lost 5 bases to trimming and J lost 3 bases, with 13 bases between them. CDR3 size: 14 residues. CDR1 is MNHNS, CDR2 SASEGT, per germline. This chain links TRBV6-1 with TRBJ1-1, with D tentatively TRBD1 (6 bases). This receptor was identified in a person aged 70 to 79 with lung adenocarcinoma. Sequencing input: FFPE minimally invasive lung adenocarcinoma tissue. CDR3 region: CASSRSHRDTEAFF. CDR3 nucleotides: TGTGCCAGCAGTCGCAGCCACAGGGACACTGAAGCTTTCTTT.